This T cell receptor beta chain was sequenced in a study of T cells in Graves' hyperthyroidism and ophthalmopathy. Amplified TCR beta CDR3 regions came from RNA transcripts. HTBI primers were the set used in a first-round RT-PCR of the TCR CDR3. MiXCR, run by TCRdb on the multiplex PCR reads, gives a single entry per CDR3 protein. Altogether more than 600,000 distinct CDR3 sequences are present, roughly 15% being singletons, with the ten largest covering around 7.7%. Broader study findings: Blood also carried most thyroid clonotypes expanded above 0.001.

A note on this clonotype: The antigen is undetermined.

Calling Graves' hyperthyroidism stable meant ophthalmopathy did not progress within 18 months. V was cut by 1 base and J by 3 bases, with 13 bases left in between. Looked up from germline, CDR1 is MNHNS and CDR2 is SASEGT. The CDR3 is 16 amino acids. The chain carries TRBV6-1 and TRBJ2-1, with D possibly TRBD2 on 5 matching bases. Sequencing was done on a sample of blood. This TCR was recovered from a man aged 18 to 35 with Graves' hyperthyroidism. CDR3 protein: CASSEEPASSYNEQFF. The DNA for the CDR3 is TGTGCCAGCAGTGAAGAACCGGCTAGCAGCTACAATGAGCAGTTCTTC.